These 28 T cell receptor beta chains were all obtained from the same sample, sequenced in a study of cytomegalovirus exposure and HLA in healthy donors. Generated by immunoSEQ multiplex PCR, the TCRdb table keeps only in-frame clones and is missing some. The sample has over 150,000 clones; 86% are singletons. Specimen: PBMCs. These receptors were obtained from a man in his late teens or twenties in good health and CMV-seropositive.

This chain links TRBV6-4 with TRBJ2-1, with 12 bases identical to TRBD2. Germline V CDR1 and CDR2: MRHNA, SNTAGT. With V trimmed by 5 bases and J by 4 bases, 3 bases remained unmatched. The CDR3 length is 15 residues. The CDR3 here is CASSQLAGGYNEQFF. As DNA, the CDR3 is TGTGCCAGCAGTCAACTAGCGGGAGGATACAATGAGCAGTTCTTC.

CDR3 in amino acids: CSVEDSGGRGVAKNIQYF. As DNA, the CDR3 is TGCAGCGTTGAAGATTCTGGGGGGAGAGGGGTAGCCAAAAACATTCAGTACTTC. V is TRBV29-1 and J is TRBJ2-4; maybe TRBD2 (6 bases). CDR3 size: 18 residues. From germline, CDR1 is SQVTM and CDR2 ANQGSEA. With 0 bases removed from V and 0 bases from J, the gap between germline ends came to 18 bases.

CDR3: CASSPLRGGRVHYEQYF. The DNA for the CDR3 is TGTGCCAGCAGCCCCCTGCGGGGGGGGAGAGTGCACTACGAGCAGTACTTC. The chain combines TRBV14 with TRBJ2-7; TRBD2 matches 9 bases. The germline V gene encodes CDR1 SGHDN and CDR2 FVKESK. The trim removed 4 bases at V and 3 bases at J, leaving 13 bases unmatched. This CDR3 has 17 amino acids. Looking up the rest from reference TRBV14 and TRBJ2-7 gives the full variable domain: EAGVTQFPSHSVIEKGQTVTLRCDPISGHDNLYWYRRVMGKEIKFLLHFVKESKQDESGMPNNRFLAERTGGTYSTLKVQPAELEDSGVYFCASSPLRGGRVHYEQYFGPGTRLTVT.

The rearrangement uses TRBV27 and TRBJ2-1, with 13 bases fitting TRBD2. Germline CDR1 reads MNHEY; CDR2 reads SMNVEV (reference sequence). The CDR3 runs to 17 residues. After removal of 3 bases from V and 6 bases from J, the junction contained 8 bases not matched to a gene. The CDR3 DNA is TGTGCCAGCAGTTTCCTAACTAGCGGGAGGGCGCCCAATGAGCAGTTCTTC. Translating it yields CASSFLTSGRAPNEQFF.

This clone was seen once. The rearrangement joins TRBV25-1 to TRBJ2-2; 8 nucleotides align to TRBD2. CDR3 size: 16 residues. Looked up from germline, CDR1 is MGHDK and CDR2 is SYGVNS. V shed 7 bases and J 1 base; nucleotides not matched to a gene: 8. CDR3 sequence: CASTGGERGNTGELFF. The CDR3 DNA reads as TGTGCCAGCACCGGGGGGGAGCGGGGGAACACCGGGGAGCTGTTTTTT.

This sequence joins TRBV7-3 and TRBJ2-1, with D possibly TRBD2 on 5 matching bases. CDR1 is SGHTA, CDR2 FQGTGA, per germline. The ends were cut back, 2 bases at V and 5 bases at J, with 13 bases in the middle. CDR3 size: 15 residues. The CDR3 region is CASSLSAGIDNEQFF. CDR3 DNA: TGTGCCAGCAGCTTATCGGCGGGTATTGACAATGAGCAGTTCTTC.

J is TRBJ1-2 and V is TRBV10-3; TRBD1 aligns across 8 bases. The CDR3 runs to 17 residues. Trimming at V came to 0 bases and at J to 8 bases, leaving 14 bases not matched to a gene. Looked up from germline, CDR1 is ENHRY and CDR2 is SYGVKD. The CDR3 is CAISESIRGTGRIGYTF. The CDR3 DNA is TGTGCCATCAGTGAGTCGATCCGGGGGACAGGAAGAATCGGCTACACCTTC.

This clone was recorded once. The genes are TRBV7-2 and TRBJ2-1; 9 bases agree with TRBD1. The CDR3 runs to 14 residues. Per the germline V gene, CDR1 is SGHTA and CDR2 is FQGNSA. The ends lost 3 bases at V and 8 bases at J; junction bases unmatched: 5. The CDR3 DNA reads as TGTGCCAGCAGCTTCGGACAGGGGAAGGATGAGCAGTTCTTC. Amino acid sequence: CASSFGQGKDEQFF.

The chain couples TRBV5-4 to TRBJ2-1; 10 bases are shared with TRBD1. Trimming took 4 bases from V and 8 from J; bases not matched to a gene: 3. CDR3 size: 13 residues. Germline V gives CDR1 SGHNT, CDR2 YYREEE (reference sequence). The CDR3 nucleotides are TGTGCCAGCAGCGTGACAGGGGGCGATGAGCAGTTCTTC. It codes for CASSVTGGDEQFF.

The V call is TRBV27, the J call TRBJ1-4; TRBD1 matches 10 bases. CDR1 MNHEY and CDR2 SMNVEV come from the germline V gene (reference sequence). CDR3 length: 15 amino acids. Trimming took 10 bases from V and 7 from J; bases not matched to a gene: 12. The CDR3 region has the DNA TGTGCCACCTCGATATACGGGACAGGGGCTGAAAAACTGTTTTTT. Amino acids: CATSIYGTGAEKLFF.

This chain joins TRBV19 and TRBJ2-1, with 7 bases matching TRBD2. The V segment lost 9 bases and the J segment 0 bases; nucleotides outside the gene matches: 8. The CDR3 covers 15 residues. CDR1 and CDR2 from the germline V gene are LNHDA and SQIVND (reference sequence). CDR3 region: CASRLAPSSYNEQFF. In DNA, the CDR3 is TGTGCCAGCCGACTAGCACCGAGCTCCTACAATGAGCAGTTCTTC.

V and J are TRBV30 and TRBJ1-2; 8 nucleotides line up with TRBD1. Germline V gene data show CDR1 as GTSNPN and CDR2 as SVGIG (reference sequence). The CDR3 consists of 15 residues. With 0 bases clipped from V and 8 bases from J, the junction kept 11 bases outside the gene matches. The DNA for the CDR3 is TGTGCCTGGAGTGTACAGGGGGGCCACCTGCGGGGCTACACCTTC. This codes for CAWSVQGGHLRGYTF.

V usage is TRBV5-4 and J usage is TRBJ1-1; D is unclear. Germline V gene sequence: CDR1 SGHNT, CDR2 YYREEE (reference sequence). The V end lost 1 base, the J end lost 1 base, and 5 bases lay between the germline ends. The CDR3 is made up of 13 amino acids. The CDR3: CASSLRGNTEAFF. DNA for the CDR3: TGTGCCAGCAGCTTGCGGGGGAACACTGAAGCTTTCTTT.

The chain joins TRBV30 to TRBJ2-1, with a weak D call TRBD1 (5 bases). The CDR3 runs 18 residues. CDR1 is GTSNPN, CDR2 SVGIG, per germline (reference sequence). V lost 0 bases, J lost 8 bases, and 26 bases lay in between. This chain's CDR3 is CAWSVGSAARRRRDEQFF. In DNA form, the CDR3 reads TGTGCCTGGAGTGTAGGATCAGCCGCTAGGCGACGCAGGGATGAGCAGTTCTTC.

The chain has TRBV11-3 and TRBJ2-7, with TRBD2 identical over 7 bases. CDR3 length equals 14 residues. The trim removed 3 bases at V and 2 bases at J, leaving 4 bases unmatched. CDR1 and CDR2 from the germline V gene are SGHNT and YENEEA. CDR3 in DNA: TGTGCCAGCAGCTTGAGCGGGGCCGCCTACGAGCAGTACTTC. This encodes CASSLSGAAYEQYF.

V and J are TRBV9 and TRBJ2-7; the D gene is possibly TRBD2 (7 bases). V shed 0 bases and J shed 0 bases, with 13 bases lying between them. Germline V gene sequence: CDR1 SGDLS, CDR2 YYNGEE. This CDR3 has 16 amino acids. CDR3 sequence reads: CASSVGGGVGSYEQYF. The CDR3, as DNA: TGTGCCAGCAGCGTAGGAGGGGGGGTTGGCTCCTACGAGCAGTACTTC.

The chain employs TRBV29-1 and TRBJ1-5; D remains ambiguous. Trimming pared 2 bases from V and 7 bases from J, leaving 9 bases between. CDR1 and CDR2 from the germline V gene are SQVTM and ANQGSEA. The CDR3 length is 12 residues. The CDR3 is CSVEIPGQPQHF. The CDR3 bases are TGCAGCGTTGAAATTCCGGGGCAGCCCCAGCATTTT.

V is TRBV5-1 and J is TRBJ1-6, with 7 nucleotides matching TRBD1. Looked up from germline, CDR1 is SGHRS and CDR2 is YFSETQ. V gave up 3 bases and J gave up 7 bases; unmatched junction bases: 7. The CDR3 contains 15 residues. The CDR3 coding sequence is TGCGCCAGCAGCTCTTACGACAGGGAAAATTCACCCCTCCACTTT. It specifies CASSSYDRENSPLHF.

This clone has only a few counts. This chain joins TRBV4-1 and TRBJ2-1; TRBD2 aligns across 13 bases. Germline assignment: CDR1 MGHRA and CDR2 YSYEKL. The CDR3 is 13 amino acids. V shed 5 bases, J shed 10 bases, and the junction held 2 bases outside the gene matches. This chain's CDR3 is CASSGLAGEEQFF. The CDR3 DNA reads as TGCGCCAGCAGCGGACTAGCGGGAGAAGAGCAGTTCTTC.

V usage is TRBV7-3 and J usage is TRBJ2-1, with a weak D call TRBD2 (6 bases). Germline CDR1 and CDR2: SGHTA and FQGTGA. Trimming stripped 5 bases from V and 6 bases from J, with 17 bases between. There are 15 residues in the CDR3. CDR3 coding DNA: TGTGCCAGCAGCCAAGCCGGGGGTCGGGGCAATGAGCAGTTCTTC. Protein product: CASSQAGGRGNEQFF.

This chain links TRBV6-5 with TRBJ2-6; no clear D gene. The CDR3 contains 15 residues. CDR1 is MNHEY, CDR2 SVGAGI, per germline. V shed 7 bases and J shed 0 bases, with 10 bases lying between them. The CDR3 DNA reads TGTGCCAGCAACCCCTCGGGCTCTGGGGCCAACGTCCTGACTTTC. Residues: CASNPSGSGANVLTF.

The chain joins TRBV30 to TRBJ2-7; 8 bases agree with TRBD2. The CDR3 sequence is 15 residues long. Germline V gene data show CDR1 as GTSNPN and CDR2 as SVGIG (reference sequence). Unmatched junction bases numbered 11, after V lost 3 bases and J lost 4 bases. The CDR3: CAWRSNGASGYEQYF. Written as DNA, the CDR3 is TGTGCCTGGAGATCCAACGGGGCTAGCGGGTACGAGCAGTACTTC.

CDR3 residues: CASSYGGGAGNQPQHF. The CDR3 nucleotides read TGTGCCAGCAGTTACGGGGGAGGGGCGGGCAATCAGCCCCAGCATTTT. The chain combines TRBV6-5 with TRBJ1-5; D is perhaps TRBD1 (5 bases). Germline lookup yields CDR1 MNHEY and CDR2 SVGAGI. Trimming left V 2 bases short and J 2 bases short, with 13 bases between. The CDR3 is 16 residues long.

CDR3 protein: CASSLAGGSTDTQYF. CDR3 nucleotides: TGTGCCAGCAGCTTAGCAGGGGGGAGCACAGATACGCAGTATTTT. J is TRBJ2-3 and V is TRBV7-3; a possible D gene is TRBD1 (7 bases). Germline CDR1 and CDR2: SGHTA and FQGTGA. V dropped 2 bases and J dropped 0 bases, with 9 bases sitting between them. The CDR3 consists of 15 residues.

The chain employs TRBV6-1 and TRBJ2-5, with 8 bases that match TRBD2. V was pared by 6 bases and J by 7 bases, with 7 bases of the junction left unmatched. The CDR3 sequence is 13 residues long. Germline V gives CDR1 MNHNS, CDR2 SASEGT. The CDR3: CASRGLAGGTQYF. Here the CDR3 DNA reads TGTGCCAGCAGGGGTCTAGCGGGCGGGACCCAGTACTTC.

The chain recombines TRBV19 with TRBJ2-3, with TRBD2 matching over 8 bases. V lost 4 bases, J lost 2 bases, and 5 bases stayed unmatched. The V gene's germline CDR1 is LNHDA and CDR2 SQIVND (reference sequence). The CDR3 is made up of 15 amino acids. The CDR3: CASSTAGGYTDTQYF. CDR3 nucleotides: TGTGCCAGTAGTACGGCGGGAGGCTACACAGATACGCAGTATTTT.

The chain joins TRBV23-1 to TRBJ2-7; perhaps TRBD2 as D (5 bases). TRBV23-1 is annotated as an ORF whose role is uncertain. The CDR3 is made up of 14 amino acids. The V end lost 9 bases, the J end lost 5 bases, and 20 bases lay between the germline ends. This CDR3 is CASQSEGNSHEQYF. CDR3 in DNA: TGCGCCAGTCAGAGCGAGGGTAATTCCCACGAGCAGTACTTC.

Concerning this clone itself: The sample carries other DNA sequences with the same CDR3. The chain links TRBV7-9 to TRBJ1-1; 9 bases are shared with TRBD1. With V trimmed by 1 base and J by 4 bases, 4 bases remained unmatched. Germline V CDR1 and CDR2: SEHNR, FQNEAQ (reference sequence). The CDR3 runs 15 residues. The CDR3 loop reads CASSLGTGASTEAFF. CDR3 DNA sequence: TGTGCCAGCAGCTTAGGGACAGGGGCGAGCACTGAAGCTTTCTTT.